This T cell receptor (beta chain) emerged from a study of multiple sclerosis patients with progressive multifocal leukoencephalopathy. The method was immunoSEQ multiplex PCR; TCRdb's version includes in-frame clones alone and lacks a portion of them. Of 25,000 to 35,000 clones in the sample, roughly 89% are singletons; the top ten hold about 5.7%. Regarding time point: time of PML onset. After about 16 to 60 months on natalizumab, the natalizumab-treated patients developed PML. Prior interferon beta treatment was universal, and the PML patients were all female. The sample here was PBMCs, taken from a patient treated with natalizumab. The TCR comes from a woman between 40 and 50 years old with progressive multifocal leukoencephalopathy.

In DNA, the CDR3 is TGTGCCAGCAGTTCGAGGACAGCGATGAACACTGAAGCTTTCTTT. It yields the protein CASSSRTAMNTEAFF. This chain joins TRBV6-5 and TRBJ1-1; D may be TRBD1 (6 bases). The V end lost 4 bases, the J end lost 0 bases, and 12 bases lay between the germline ends. CDR1 and CDR2 (germline): MNHEY, SVGAGI. The CDR3 is 15 residues long.